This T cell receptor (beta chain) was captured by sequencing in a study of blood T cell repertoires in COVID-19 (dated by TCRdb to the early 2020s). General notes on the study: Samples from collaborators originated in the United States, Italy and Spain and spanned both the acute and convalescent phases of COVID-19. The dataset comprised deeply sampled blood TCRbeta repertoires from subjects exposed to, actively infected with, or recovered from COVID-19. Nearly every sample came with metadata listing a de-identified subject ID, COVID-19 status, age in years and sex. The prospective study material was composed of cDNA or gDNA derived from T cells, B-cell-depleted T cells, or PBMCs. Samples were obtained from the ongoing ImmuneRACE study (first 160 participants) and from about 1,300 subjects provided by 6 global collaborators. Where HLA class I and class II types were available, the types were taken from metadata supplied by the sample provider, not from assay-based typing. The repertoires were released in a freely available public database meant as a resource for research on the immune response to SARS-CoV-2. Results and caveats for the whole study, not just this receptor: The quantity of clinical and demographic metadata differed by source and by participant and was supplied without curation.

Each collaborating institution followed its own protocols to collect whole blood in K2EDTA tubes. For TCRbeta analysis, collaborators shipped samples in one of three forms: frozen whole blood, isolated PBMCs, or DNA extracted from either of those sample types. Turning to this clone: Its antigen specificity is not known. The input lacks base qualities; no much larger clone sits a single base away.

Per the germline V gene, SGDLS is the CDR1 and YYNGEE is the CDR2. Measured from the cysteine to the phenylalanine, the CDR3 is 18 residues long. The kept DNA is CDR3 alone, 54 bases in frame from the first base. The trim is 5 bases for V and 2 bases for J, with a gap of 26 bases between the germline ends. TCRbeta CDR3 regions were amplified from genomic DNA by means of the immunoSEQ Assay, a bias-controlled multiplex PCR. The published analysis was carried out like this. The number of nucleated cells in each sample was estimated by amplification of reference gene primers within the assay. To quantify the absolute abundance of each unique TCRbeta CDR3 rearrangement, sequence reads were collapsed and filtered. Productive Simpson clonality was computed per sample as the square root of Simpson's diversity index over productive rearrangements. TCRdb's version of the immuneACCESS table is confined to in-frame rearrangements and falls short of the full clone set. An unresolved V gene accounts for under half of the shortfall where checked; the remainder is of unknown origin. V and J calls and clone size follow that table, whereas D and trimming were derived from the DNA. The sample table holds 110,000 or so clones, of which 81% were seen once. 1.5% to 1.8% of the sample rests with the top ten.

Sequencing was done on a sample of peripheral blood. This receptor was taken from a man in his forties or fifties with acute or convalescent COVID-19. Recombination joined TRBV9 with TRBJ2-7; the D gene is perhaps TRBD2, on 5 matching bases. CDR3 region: CASSVPLTSHVPAYEQYF. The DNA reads TGTGCCAGCAGTGTCCCCCTCACTAGTCACGTTCCTGCCTACGAGCAGTACTTC.